This TCR beta chain was observed in a study of regulatory T cells in long-lasting Graves disease. The CDR3 totals 13 residues. CDR1 DFQATT and CDR2 SNEGSKA come from the germline V gene (reference sequence). Study-level findings and limits: Persistent patients shared more public clonotypes (around 2,500) than new patients (about 1,000). TRBV28, TRBJ1-2 and TRBJ2-5 were favored in persistent disease.

Arm-PCR of CDR3 regions and iRepertoire HTBI primers were used to build TCR beta libraries. In the study's own analysis: Spanning all samples, the identified segments comprised 60 to 70 TRBV and 14 to 15 TRBJ. TCRdb used MiXCR to reprocess the multiplex PCR reads, holding one entry per CDR3 protein. The V and J calls and clone size are TCRdb's, not the authors'. The table includes approximately 230,000 distinct CDR3 sequences, about 16% detected once. Indicated time point: newly diagnosed GD, antithyroid drugs for less than 3 months. PBMCs provided the RNA from which the TCR library was made. This clonotype was seen at least ten times. Its antigen is not known.

The chain uses TRBV20-1 and TRBJ2-5, with D perhaps TRBD1 (6 bases). The sequencing used peripheral blood mononuclear cells (PBMCs), collected at new diagnosis, from a patient treated with antithyroid drugs. This sequence was found in a female donor with Graves disease. The CDR3 nucleotides are TGCAGCTCATATTTGGGGGCTCAAGAGACCCAGTACTTC. It codes for CSSYLGAQETQYF.